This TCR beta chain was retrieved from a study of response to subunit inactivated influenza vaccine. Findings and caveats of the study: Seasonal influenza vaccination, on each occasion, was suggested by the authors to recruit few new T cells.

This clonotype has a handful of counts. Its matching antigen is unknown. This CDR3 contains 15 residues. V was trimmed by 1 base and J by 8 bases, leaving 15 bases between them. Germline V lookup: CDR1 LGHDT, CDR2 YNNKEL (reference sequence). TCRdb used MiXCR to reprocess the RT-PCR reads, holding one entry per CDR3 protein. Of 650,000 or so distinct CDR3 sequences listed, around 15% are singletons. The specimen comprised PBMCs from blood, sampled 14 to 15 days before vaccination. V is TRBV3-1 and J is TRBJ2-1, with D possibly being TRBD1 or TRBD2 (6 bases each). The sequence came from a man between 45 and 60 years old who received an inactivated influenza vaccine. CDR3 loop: CASSQGGSGAHEQFF. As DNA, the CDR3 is TGTGCCAGCAGCCAAGGAGGTTCGGGGGCCCATGAGCAGTTCTTC.